Sequencing of this T cell receptor (beta chain) was carried out in a study of T cell changes during pregnancy in multiple sclerosis. The method was immunoSEQ multiplex PCR; TCRdb's version includes in-frame clones alone and lacks a portion of them. The sample has tens of thousands of clones, around 90% seen once. V trimming: 0 bases; J trimming: 5 bases; junction bases outside the gene matches: 2. This CDR3 has 15 amino acids. Germline V gene sequence: CDR1 LNHNV, CDR2 YYDKDF (reference sequence). The source of this sequence is a female donor in good health, enrolled as a control in a pregnancy study. The gene calls are TRBV15 and TRBJ2-5; 11 nucleotides match TRBD2. Specimen: CD8+ T cells from peripheral blood mononuclear cells, collected in the second trimester of pregnancy. CDR3 residues: CATSRDTSGSETQYF. In nucleotides, the CDR3 is TGTGCCACCAGCAGAGATACTAGCGGGAGCGAGACCCAGTACTTC.